A single sample gave rise to the 6 T cell receptor beta chains below, sequenced in a study of tumor-infiltrating lymphocytes in primary liver carcinoma. Out of unsorted whole blood came the blood RNA, and germline DNA was extracted as well. A primer in the constant region served to generate TCR beta cDNA from roughly 520 ng of total RNA. ARM-PCR was slightly modified, and three nested multiplex PCR rounds with it gave rise to the TCR beta libraries. The two initial PCR rounds, around 11 cycles each, used TRBV1-TRBV30 forward and C-beta reverse primers. TCRdb re-called the multiplex PCR reads with MiXCR, one entry per CDR3 protein. The table lists 330,000 or so distinct CDR3 sequences, almost 65% of them singletons. Sequencing was done on a sample of peripheral blood. These receptors originate from a man in his forties with primary liver carcinoma and hepatitis B virus infection.

This clonotype was observed a few times. The chain uses TRBV5-1 and TRBJ1-5; D possibly corresponds to TRBD1 (5 bases). The CDR3 length is 13 residues. From germline, CDR1 is SGHRS and CDR2 YFSETQ. The V gene lost 4 bases and the J gene lost 4 bases, with 9 bases spanning the gap. CDR3 loop: CASSEKGNQPQHF. The CDR3 nucleotides are TGCGCCAGCAGCGAAAAGGGGAATCAGCCCCAGCATTTT.

The genes are TRBV11-2 and TRBJ2-1; no reliable D call. From germline, CDR1 is SGHAT and CDR2 FQNNGV. This CDR3 is built from 15 residues. The CDR3 nucleotides read TGTATCAGCAGCTTAGAAAGCAGTTCCTACAATGAGCAGTTCTTC. It encodes CISSLESSSYNEQFF.

This clonotype was seen repeatedly, ten times or more. The chain has TRBV4-1 and TRBJ2-5, with TRBD2 matching over 11 bases. Trimming removed 3 bases from V and 4 bases from J; junction bases left unmatched: 1. Germline CDR1 is MGHRA and CDR2 is YSYEKL. This CDR3 is 14 amino acids long. Here the CDR3 DNA reads TGCGCCAGCAGCCACGGGACTAGCGGAGAGACCCAGTACTTC. It yields the protein CASSHGTSGETQYF.

Turning to this clonotype: The CDR3 does not close with the conserved phenylalanine or tryptophan, likely indicating a read error. The rearrangement joins TRBV12-3 or TRBV12-4 to TRBJ2-6; no definite D call. The CDR3 has 14 amino acids. CDR3 sequence reads: CVSSSMVRANVLTS. CDR3 coding DNA: TGTGTCAGCAGTTCCATGGTCCGGGCCAACGTCCTGACTTCC.

The chain has TRBV28 and TRBJ2-3; D is ambiguous. Germline V lookup: CDR1 MDHEN, CDR2 SYDVKM. This CDR3 comprises 11 residues. Trimming took off 3 bases at V and 6 bases at J, with 4 bases between the two ends. The CDR3 sequence: CASSFSDTQYF. In DNA form, the CDR3 reads TGTGCCAGCAGTTTCTCGGATACGCAGTATTTT.

This clonotype was counted at least ten times. This sequence joins TRBV4-1 and TRBJ2-5; 10 positions agree with TRBD2. The CDR3 length is 17 residues. J lost 3 bases, V lost 2 bases, and 9 bases had no gene match. Germline V CDR1 and CDR2: MGHRA, YSYEKL. CDR3: CASSQLAGGGGKETQYF. The CDR3 bases are TGCGCCAGCAGCCAATTAGCGGGAGGCGGGGGGAAAGAGACCCAGTACTTC.